This TCR beta chain was captured in a study of T-cell reconstitution after alpha-beta-depleted transplantation in children. This clonotype has ten or more counts. Unique molecular identifiers were incorporated into the prepared TCRbeta library. TCRdb re-called the PCR reads with MiXCR, one entry per CDR3 protein. The table lists around 680,000 distinct CDR3 sequences, around 17% of them singletons. This TCR derives from a human donor who donated a stem cell graft to a child with acute myeloid leukemia. This material consisted of PBMCs from the stem cell graft donor, taken from the stem cell graft.

The CDR3 protein is CASSYEGVLSNQPQHF. The DNA of the CDR3 is TGTGCCAGCAGTTATGAAGGGGTACTGAGCAATCAGCCCCAGCATTTT. J is TRBJ1-5 and V is TRBV6-2 or TRBV6-3; a possible D gene is TRBD1 (5 bases). The V and J ends lost 3 bases and 1 base respectively, with 13 bases between them. Germline V lookup: CDR1 MNHEY, CDR2 SVGEGT. The CDR3 runs 16 residues.